This TCR beta chain stems from a study of blood T cells in healthy people across ages. Overall study results and limits: Diversity estimates from one million T cells were considered underestimates.

Primed by a sample-barcoded 5' primer and a J-beta primer mix, a second PCR proceeded for about 6 to 11 cycles. There were at least 3 million CDR3-containing paired-end reads obtained from each sample. MiXCR, applied by TCRdb to the 5' RACE reads, yields one record per CDR3 protein. Of more than 550,000 distinct CDR3 sequences in the sample, roughly 20% are singletons; the top ten hold roughly 22%. Per germline, CDR1 LNHDA and CDR2 SQIVND (reference sequence). The CDR3 sequence is 16 residues long. V lost 3 bases and J 7 bases, leaving 20 bases between the germline ends. This clonotype was seen repeatedly, ten times or more. No antigen is known for it.

The rearrangement joins TRBV19 to TRBJ2-3; D possibly corresponds to TRBD2 (6 bases). The specimen sequenced was blood. The receptor comes from a man between 65 and 79 years old in good health. The CDR3 here is CASSMTGTPGTYTQYF. In nucleotides, the CDR3 is TGTGCCAGTAGTATGACCGGGACTCCCGGCACCTATACGCAGTATTTT.